A selection of T cell receptor beta chains follows, all from one sample in a study of T cell responses to AZD1222 COVID-19 vaccine. Using immunoSEQ multiplex PCR, the repertoire was profiled, and TCRdb retains in-frame clones only, with some absent. The sample includes 99,000 or so clones, roughly 82% seen only once; the top ten take about 5%. This sample comprised peripheral blood, obtained on day 0 of AZD1222 vaccination. The receptors originated from an adult in good health. The CDR3 runs from the conserved cysteine through the conserved F or W. A D gene is named only where the DNA matches it firmly. Size tells how often a clone was seen (once, few, many) or the class of an expanded clone, and some rows leave it out.

V: TRBV5-1
D: NA
length: 15
size: NA
J: TRBJ2-1
CDR3: CASSFSPGDYNEQFF
DNA: TGCGCCAGCAGCTTTTCGCCAGGGGACTACAATGAGCAGTTCTTC

V: TRBV6-5
D: NA
length: 15
size: once
J: TRBJ2-5
CDR3: CASAQGGAGGETQYF
DNA: TGTGCCAGCGCACAGGGGGGGGCCGGTGGAGAGACCCAGTACTTC

V: TRBV29-1
D: NA
length: 13
size: NA
J: TRBJ1-2
CDR3: CSVGEGSVDGYTF
DNA: TGCAGCGTTGGGGAGGGGTCCGTAGATGGCTACACCTTC

V: TRBV5-8
D: NA
length: 15
size: NA
J: TRBJ2-5
CDR3: CASSSGLGIQETQYF
DNA: TGTGCCAGCAGCTCAGGCCTAGGGATACAAGAGACCCAGTACTTC

V: TRBV7-8
D: NA
length: 12
size: NA
J: TRBJ1-2
CDR3: CASNSGRGGYTF
DNA: TGTGCCAGCAACTCAGGGAGGGGAGGCTACACCTTC

V: TRBV30
D: NA
length: 12
size: NA
J: TRBJ1-2
CDR3: CAWSPSFEGYTF
DNA: TGTGCCTGGAGTCCCTCGTTTGAGGGCTACACCTTC

V: TRBV6-1
D: NA
length: 15
size: NA
J: TRBJ1-3
CDR3: CASSEGPGRGNTIYF
DNA: TGTGCCAGCAGTGAAGGTCCGGGACGTGGAAACACCATATATTTT

V: TRBV4-1
D: TRBD1
length: 16
size: NA
J: TRBJ1-2
CDR3: CASSQGTGRRVDGYTF
DNA: TGCGCCAGCAGCCAAGGGACAGGGCGACGAGTAGATGGCTACACCTTC

V: TRBV10-3
D: NA
length: 12
size: NA
J: TRBJ1-2
CDR3: CAIYEEVYGYTF
DNA: TGTGCCATCTACGAGGAGGTCTATGGCTACACCTTC

V: TRBV30
D: NA
length: 12
size: NA
J: TRBJ1-2
CDR3: CAWSDGSYGYTF
DNA: TGTGCCTGGAGTGATGGTTCCTATGGCTACACCTTC

V: TRBV3-1/TRBV3-2
D: NA
length: 16
size: NA
J: TRBJ2-5
CDR3: CASSHWGAGRQETQYF
DNA: TGTGCCAGCAGCCACTGGGGGGCAGGGAGACAAGAGACCCAGTACTTC

V: TRBV18
D: NA
length: 13
size: once
J: TRBJ2-2
CDR3: CASSIDWTGELFF
DNA: TGTGCCAGCTCGATAGACTGGACCGGGGAGCTGTTTTTT

V: TRBV7-2
D: TRBD1
length: 16
size: few
J: TRBJ1-1
CDR3: CASSPSRDRVHTEAFF
DNA: TGTGCCAGCAGCCCCTCCCGGGACAGGGTCCACACTGAAGCTTTCTTT

V: TRBV11-2
D: NA
length: 11
size: NA
J: TRBJ2-3
CDR3: CASSPLHTQYF
DNA: TGTGCCAGCAGTCCCCTACATACGCAGTATTTT

V: TRBV5-4
D: NA
length: 15
size: NA
J: TRBJ2-1
CDR3: CASSLMTRIYNEQFF
DNA: TGTGCCAGCAGCTTGATGACCCGTATATACAATGAGCAGTTCTTC

V: TRBV7-3
D: NA
length: 13
size: NA
J: TRBJ1-1
CDR3: CASSLRGTSEAFF
DNA: TGTGCCAGCAGCTTAAGAGGGACATCTGAAGCTTTCTTT

V: TRBV29-1
D: TRBD1
length: 12
size: NA
J: TRBJ1-4
CDR3: CSVVQGGEKLFF
DNA: TGCAGCGTTGTACAGGGGGGTGAAAAACTGTTTTTT

V: TRBV25-1
D: NA
length: 12
size: NA
J: TRBJ2-2
CDR3: CASSRGTGELFF
DNA: TGTGCCAGCAGCCGGGGGACCGGGGAGCTGTTTTTT

V: TRBV5-1
D: TRBD2
length: 14
size: NA
J: TRBJ2-1
CDR3: CASSYQLAGLEQFF
DNA: TGCGCCAGCAGCTATCAACTAGCGGGGTTAGAGCAGTTCTTC

V: TRBV18
D: TRBD1
length: 14
size: NA
J: TRBJ1-1
CDR3: CASSPRTGDTEAFF
DNA: TGTGCCAGCTCACCGAGGACAGGGGACACTGAAGCTTTCTTT

V: TRBV7-9
D: TRBD2
length: 16
size: NA
J: TRBJ2-1
CDR3: CASSFLLAADGNEQFF
DNA: TGTGCCAGCAGCTTTTTACTAGCGGCCGATGGAAATGAGCAGTTCTTC

V: TRBV12-5
D: NA
length: 15
size: NA
J: TRBJ2-5
CDR3: CASGLLQGRGETQYF
DNA: TGTGCTAGTGGTTTGCTTCAGGGTCGTGGAGAGACCCAGTACTTC

V: TRBV5-4
D: TRBD1
length: 15
size: NA
J: TRBJ1-2
CDR3: CASSRGQGINYGYTF
DNA: TGTGCCAGCAGTCGGGGACAGGGGATTAACTATGGCTACACCTTC

V: TRBV19
D: NA
length: 13
size: NA
J: TRBJ1-2
CDR3: CASSFRANYGYTF
DNA: TGTGCCAGTAGTTTTCGGGCTAACTATGGCTACACCTTC

V: TRBV19
D: TRBD2
length: 17
size: few
J: TRBJ2-1
CDR3: CASSPSGGRASYNEQFF
DNA: TGTGCCAGTAGTCCCTCGGGAGGGAGGGCGTCCTACAATGAGCAGTTCTTC

V: TRBV4-2
D: NA
length: 14
size: NA
J: TRBJ2-3
CDR3: CASSQGVGPDTQYF
DNA: TGTGCCAGCAGCCAAGGAGTCGGGCCGGATACGCAGTATTTT

V: TRBV12-3/TRBV12-4
D: NA
length: 12
size: NA
J: TRBJ1-5
CDR3: CASSLGNQPQHF
DNA: TGTGCCAGCAGCCTGGGCAATCAGCCCCAGCATTTT

V: TRBV4-2
D: TRBD1
length: 15
size: few
J: TRBJ1-4
CDR3: CASSQTGTGVEKLFF
DNA: TGTGCCAGCAGCCAAACCGGGACAGGGGTAGAAAAACTGTTTTTT

V: TRBV5-1
D: TRBD1
length: 17
size: NA
J: TRBJ2-7
CDR3: CASSLDFRDRESYEQYF
DNA: TGCGCCAGCAGCTTGGATTTCCGGGACAGGGAATCCTACGAGCAGTACTTC

V: TRBV10-2
D: NA
length: 14
size: once
J: TRBJ2-2
CDR3: CASSDRANTGELFF
DNA: TGCGCCAGCAGTGACAGGGCGAACACCGGGGAGCTGTTTTTT

V: TRBV18
D: NA
length: 14
size: NA
J: TRBJ1-1
CDR3: CASSAVRGDTEAFF
DNA: TGTGCCAGCTCAGCTGTCAGGGGAGACACTGAAGCTTTCTTT

V: TRBV5-6
D: NA
length: 15
size: NA
J: TRBJ1-2
CDR3: CASSLRGNYIYGYTF
DNA: TGTGCCAGCAGCTTGCGGGGCAATTATATCTATGGCTACACCTTC

V: TRBV16
D: TRBD1
length: 16
size: NA
J: TRBJ2-5
CDR3: CASSQPRTGGQETQYF
DNA: TGTGCCAGCAGCCAACCCCGGACAGGGGGGCAAGAGACCCAGTACTTC

V: TRBV2
D: TRBD1
length: 15
size: NA
J: TRBJ1-5
CDR3: CASSADRDPLGAQHF
DNA: TGTGCCAGCAGTGCGGACAGGGACCCCTTGGGAGCCCAGCATTTT

V: TRBV18
D: NA
length: 16
size: NA
J: TRBJ2-1
CDR3: CASSPTSGGRLSEQFF
DNA: TGTGCCAGCTCACCTACGTCGGGGGGCCGTCTATCTGAGCAGTTCTTC

V: TRBV18
D: NA
length: 12
size: NA
J: TRBJ1-1
CDR3: CASSPSRTEAFF
DNA: TGTGCCAGCTCACCATCGCGGACTGAAGCTTTCTTT

V: TRBV3-1/TRBV3-2
D: NA
length: 12
size: NA
J: TRBJ2-1
CDR3: CASSPITGEQFF
DNA: TGTGCCAGCAGCCCTATAACGGGTGAGCAGTTCTTC

V: TRBV5-1
D: NA
length: 14
size: NA
J: TRBJ1-1
CDR3: CASSVGGSGSEAFF
DNA: TGCGCCAGCAGCGTAGGAGGCAGCGGCTCTGAAGCTTTCTTT

V: TRBV4-3
D: NA
length: 14
size: NA
J: TRBJ1-2
CDR3: CASSQGGRDYGYTF
DNA: TGCGCCAGCAGCCAAGGAGGCAGGGACTATGGCTACACCTTC

V: TRBV11-1
D: NA
length: 16
size: NA
J: TRBJ2-1
CDR3: CASSSTNGGSYNEQFF
DNA: TGTGCCAGCAGCTCTACGAATGGAGGCAGCTACAATGAGCAGTTCTTC